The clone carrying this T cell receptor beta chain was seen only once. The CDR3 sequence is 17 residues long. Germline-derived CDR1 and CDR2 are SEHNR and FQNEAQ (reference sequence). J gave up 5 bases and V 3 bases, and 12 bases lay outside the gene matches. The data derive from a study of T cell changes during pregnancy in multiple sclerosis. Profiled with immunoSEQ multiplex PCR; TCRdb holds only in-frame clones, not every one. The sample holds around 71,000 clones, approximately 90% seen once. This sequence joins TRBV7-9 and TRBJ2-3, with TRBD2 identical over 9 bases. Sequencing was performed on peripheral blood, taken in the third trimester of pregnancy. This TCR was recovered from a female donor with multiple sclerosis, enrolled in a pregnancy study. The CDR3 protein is CASSFSRGGRAGDTQYF. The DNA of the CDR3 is TGTGCCAGCAGCTTTTCCCGCGGCGGGAGGGCCGGAGATACGCAGTATTTT.